This TCR beta chain was found in a study of beta chain features in type 1 diabetes. Study information: Sorted cells examined across all samples numbered roughly 100 million. Study-level results: Researchers report that Type 1 diabetes patients had moderately but significantly shorter TCRB CDR3s across all four CD4+ subsets. Within the patient group, naive, central memory and Treg TCRB repertoires appeared more similar to each other than within healthy donors. More deletions and fewer insertions at VDJ junctions were seen in type 1 diabetes patients.

The whole isolated RNA underwent reverse transcription, so sequencing captured expressed TCRB transcripts. The protocol was immunoSEQ multiplex PCR, while the TCRdb copy is restricted to in-frame clones and leaves out a portion. The profile shows 160,000 or so clones, around 10% of them singletons. V lost 3 bases and J lost 4, with 6 bases in between. The CDR3 covers 12 residues. Germline-derived CDR1 and CDR2 are SGHRS and YFSETQ. As regards this clone: Its target is not known. This sample includes further DNA sequences coding for the same CDR3.

The rearrangement uses TRBV5-1 and TRBJ2-3, with D possibly TRBD2 on 5 matching bases. The sequence derives from a man aged 18-30 years in good health. Sequencing was performed on central memory CD4+ T cells from blood. The CDR3 is CASSYGADTQYF. The CDR3, as DNA: TGCGCCAGCAGCTACGGGGCAGATACGCAGTATTTT.